This TCR beta chain was sequenced during a study of blood T cells in healthy people across ages. Study-wide results and caveats: PBMC samples, being unsorted, prevented any conclusive comparison of naive and antigen-experienced cells. Greater diversity and more naive CD4+ cells were seen in long-lived donors than in aged donors. Age brought a roughly linear fall in TCR beta diversity measured per million T cells.

This clonotype has a count of ten or more. Its antigen remains unknown. Investigators took around 10 milliliters of peripheral blood from every donor. Alongside a J-beta primer mix, a sample-barcoded 5' primer served in a second PCR lasting about 7 to 11 cycles. TCRdb ran MiXCR on the 5' RACE reads and lists one entry per CDR3 protein. Of approximately 400,000 distinct CDR3 sequences in the sample, 50% to 60% were seen once. Germline values: CDR1 SGHTA, CDR2 FQGNSA. Trimming took 5 bases from V and 0 from J, leaving 5 bases between them. The CDR3 has 12 amino acids. Sequencing was done on a sample of blood. This sequence joins TRBV7-2 and TRBJ2-7; D is unclear. The receptor was derived from a man between 60 and 70 years old in good health. The DNA of the CDR3 is TGTGCCAGCAGCCTCAGCTCCTACGAGCAGTACTTC. Residues: CASSLSSYEQYF.